Only a few counts were recorded for the clone carrying this T cell receptor (beta chain). The antigen remains undetermined. Germline-derived CDR1 and CDR2 are SQVTM and ANQGSEA. With 3 bases removed from V and 2 bases from J, the gap between germline ends came to 10 bases. The CDR3 consists of 13 residues. This record belongs to a study of CD8+ T cells in alopecia areata. Study-wide results and limits: More clonal than normal scalp was lesional scalp, particularly alopecia totalis/universalis. The study found TCR sharing across patients less clear than in mice, possibly for HLA reasons. Sequencing of scalp samples also includes resident alphabeta T cells from normal skin.

A FACSAria was used to sort CD4+ and CD8+ T cells. These cells came from PBMCs. Sequencing used cDNA as its template, made by extracting RNA and reverse transcribing it. The data were produced by immunoSEQ multiplex PCR, yet TCRdb's version contains in-frame clones alone and is incomplete. Altogether about 200,000 clones are present, roughly three fifths being singletons, with the ten largest covering roughly 5.3%. This TCR came from a human donor in good health. The gene calls are TRBV29-1 and TRBJ2-5; a possible D gene is TRBD2 (6 bases). Specimen: CD8+ T cells sorted from blood. The CDR3 sequence is CSVDGGVQETQYF. The CDR3 DNA is TGCAGCGTTGATGGAGGGGTGCAAGAGACCCAGTACTTC.